This T cell receptor beta chain stems from a study of blood T cells in healthy people across ages. This CDR3 is built from 16 residues. Germline V gives CDR1 MNHEY, CDR2 SVGEGT. Trimming shortened V by 2 bases and J by 2 bases, and 16 bases separated the two germline ends. This clonotype was seen a handful of times. Alongside a J-beta primer mix, a sample-barcoded 5' primer served in a second PCR lasting about 7 to 11 cycles. TCRdb passed the 5' RACE reads through MiXCR, listing each CDR3 protein once. The sample holds about 770,000 distinct CDR3 sequences, 44% seen once. Sequencing used blood. The chain is built from TRBV6-2 or TRBV6-3 and TRBJ2-7, with a possible D match to TRBD1 (5 bases). This clonotype originated in a man between 60 and 75 years old in good health. CDR3 residues: CASSYAPDSLPYEQYF. The CDR3 DNA sequence: TGTGCCAGCAGTTACGCCCCCGACAGCCTCCCCTACGAGCAGTACTTC.